This T cell receptor beta chain came from a study of lymphopenia after photon versus proton radiotherapy. Whole-study results and caveats: Relative stability marked proton patients; photon patients lost diversity and naive cells. Post-nadir diversity loss with photons came from oligoclonal expansion, particularly CD8+ Temra cells. A bigger post-nadir fall in TCR diversity correlated inversely with survival time in deceased patients. Only patients who died were analyzed for survival; proton advantage is unproven.

Generated by immunoSEQ multiplex PCR, the TCRdb table keeps only in-frame clones and is missing some. The sample lists tens of thousands of clones; 86% were seen once. A word on this clone: Its antigen remains unknown.

This receptor was obtained from a woman in her seventies with pancreatic cancer. Some clones in this sample may be carry-over from other donors' samples. Sample: peripheral blood, taken from a patient treated with proton-based radiotherapy.

The CDR3 DNA sequence: TGCAGTGCTAGACCCGGGGTTGGCTACACCTTC. This sequence encodes CSARPGVGYTF. The chain uses TRBV20-1 and TRBJ1-2; D gene unclear. The ends were cut back, 2 bases at V and 7 bases at J, with 8 bases in the middle. Germline-derived CDR1 and CDR2 are DFQATT and SNEGSKA (reference sequence). This CDR3 spans 11 amino acids.